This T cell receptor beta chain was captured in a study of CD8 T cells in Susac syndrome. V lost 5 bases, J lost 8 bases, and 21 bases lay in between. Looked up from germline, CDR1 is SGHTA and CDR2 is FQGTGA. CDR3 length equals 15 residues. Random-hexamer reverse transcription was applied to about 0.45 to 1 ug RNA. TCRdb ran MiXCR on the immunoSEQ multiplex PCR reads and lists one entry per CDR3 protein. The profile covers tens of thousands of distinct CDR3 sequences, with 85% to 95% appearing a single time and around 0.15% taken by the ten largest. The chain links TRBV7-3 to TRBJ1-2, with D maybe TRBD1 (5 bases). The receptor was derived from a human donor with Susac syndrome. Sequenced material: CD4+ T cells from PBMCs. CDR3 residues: CASSPTARADRGYTF. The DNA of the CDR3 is TGTGCCAGCAGCCCTACCGCCAGGGCTGATCGCGGCTACACCTTC.